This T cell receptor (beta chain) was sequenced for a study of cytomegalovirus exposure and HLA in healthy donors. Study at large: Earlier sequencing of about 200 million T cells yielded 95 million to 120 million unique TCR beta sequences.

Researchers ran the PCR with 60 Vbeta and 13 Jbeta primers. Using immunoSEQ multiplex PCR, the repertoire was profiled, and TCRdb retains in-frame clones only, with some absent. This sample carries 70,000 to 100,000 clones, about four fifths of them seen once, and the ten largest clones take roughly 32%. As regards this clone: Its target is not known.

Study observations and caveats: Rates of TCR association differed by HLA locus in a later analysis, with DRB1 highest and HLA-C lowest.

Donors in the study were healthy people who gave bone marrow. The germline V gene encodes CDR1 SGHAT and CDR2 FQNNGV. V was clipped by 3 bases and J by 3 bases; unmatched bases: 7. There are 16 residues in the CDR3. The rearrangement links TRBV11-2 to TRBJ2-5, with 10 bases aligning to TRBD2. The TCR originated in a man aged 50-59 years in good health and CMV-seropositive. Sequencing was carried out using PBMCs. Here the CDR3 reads CASSLGSGREEETQYF. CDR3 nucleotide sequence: TGTGCCAGCAGCTTGGGGAGCGGGAGGGAAGAAGAGACCCAGTACTTC.